Presented here are 24 T cell receptor beta chains from one specimen sequenced in a study of shared clonotypes between healthy human individuals. Sequencing used immunoSEQ multiplex PCR; TCRdb keeps in-frame clones, though not all of them. This table has approximately 500,000 clones, roughly 95% appearing once. The sequenced sample consisted of naive CD4+ T cells sorted from blood. The subset: CD45RA+ positively selected. All receptors derive from a woman aged 25-40 years in good health.

The chain uses TRBV30 and TRBJ2-7; D might be TRBD1 (5 bases). Germline CDR1 is GTSNPN and CDR2 is SVGIG (reference sequence). Trimming stripped 1 base from V and 0 bases from J, with 10 bases between. The CDR3 runs to 14 residues. The DNA of the CDR3 is TGTGCCTGGAGTGAAGACAGAACCTCCTACGAGCAGTACTTC. Translated: CAWSEDRTSYEQYF.

The rearrangement uses TRBV10-1 and TRBJ2-5, with 9 bases lining up with TRBD1. The J call may not be correct, given that the DNA end is closer to TRBJ2-7. This CDR3 has 15 residues. The germline V gene has CDR1 WNHNN and CDR2 SYGVQD (reference sequence). As DNA, the CDR3 is TGCGCCAGCAGTGAGTCCGGGACAGGGACCTACGAGCAGTACTTC. The encoded protein is CASSESGTGTYEQYF.

The gene calls are TRBV5-4 and TRBJ2-5, with D uncertain. Looked up from germline, CDR1 is SGHNT and CDR2 is YYREEE (reference sequence). Trimming shortened V by 1 base and J by 5 bases, and 12 bases separated the two germline ends. This CDR3 is built from 14 residues. CDR3 nucleotide sequence: TGTGCCAGCAGCTTGAGTTTTTCGGTCGAGACCCAGTACTTC. Translating it yields CASSLSFSVETQYF.

J is TRBJ2-7 and V is TRBV19; no reliable D call. Looked up from germline, CDR1 is LNHDA and CDR2 is SQIVND (reference sequence). The CDR3 loop spans 15 amino acids. The V end lost 2 bases, the J end lost 2 bases, and 13 bases lay between the germline ends. The chain's CDR3 is CASSIFKDGTYEQYF. The CDR3 nucleotides read TGTGCCAGTAGTATATTTAAGGACGGAACCTACGAGCAGTACTTC.

The rearrangement links TRBV11-2 to TRBJ2-4; 8 nucleotides line up with TRBD1. The germline CDR1 and CDR2 sequences are SGHAT and FQNNGV. The CDR3 length is 14 residues. Trimming took 5 bases from V and 4 from J; bases not matched to a gene: 4. The CDR3 here is CASSPGQEKNIQYF. CDR3 nucleotide sequence: TGTGCCAGCAGCCCGGGACAGGAAAAAAACATTCAGTACTTC. Full variable domain (rest looked up from reference TRBV11-2 and TRBJ2-4): EAGVAQSPRYKIIEKRQSVAFWCNPISGHATLYWYQQILGQGPKLLIQFQNNGVVDDSQLPKDRFSAERLKGVDSTLKIQPAKLEDSAVYLCASSPGQEKNIQYFGAGTRLSVL.

The V gene is TRBV25-1, the J gene TRBJ2-7; D is uncertain. Trimming removed 6 bases from V and 2 bases from J, with 5 bases in between. The CDR3 extends over 11 amino acids. The V gene's germline CDR1 is MGHDK and CDR2 SYGVNS. The CDR3 spells CASRSTYEQYF. The CDR3 DNA sequence: TGTGCCAGCAGGTCGACCTACGAGCAGTACTTC.

V gene TRBV19 combines with J gene TRBJ2-2; a possible D gene is TRBD2 (5 bases). Germline CDR1 reads LNHDA; CDR2 reads SQIVND (reference sequence). The CDR3 has 16 amino acids. V gave up 3 bases and J gave up 2 bases, with 13 bases separating them. CDR3 in DNA: TGTGCCAGTAGTATTACCGGGATTTTAAACACCGGGGAGCTGTTTTTT. Translating it yields CASSITGILNTGELFF.

The chain carries TRBV19 and TRBJ1-5, with 7 bases fitting TRBD1. CDR1 LNHDA and CDR2 SQIVND come from the germline V gene (reference sequence). Trimming at V came to 7 bases and at J to 4 bases, leaving 7 bases not matched to a gene. This CDR3 has 14 amino acids. CDR3 loop: CASNRGPINQPQHF. The CDR3 coding sequence is TGTGCCAGTAATAGGGGGCCGATTAATCAGCCCCAGCATTTT.

The chain joins TRBV27 to TRBJ2-7; 13 nucleotides agree with TRBD2. V was pared by 2 bases and J by 6 bases, with 13 bases of the junction left unmatched. The germline CDR1 and CDR2 sequences are MNHEY and SMNVEV (reference sequence). The CDR3 length is 18 residues. The CDR3 spells CASSLELAGGPSYREQYF. The CDR3 DNA sequence: TGTGCCAGCAGTTTAGAACTAGCGGGAGGGCCCAGTTATCGCGAGCAGTACTTC.

J is TRBJ2-1 and V is TRBV19, with 10 bases fitting TRBD1. V lost 3 bases to trimming and J lost 8 bases; unmatched junction nucleotides: 4. Germline lookup yields CDR1 LNHDA and CDR2 SQIVND (reference sequence). CDR3 length equals 14 residues. In DNA, the CDR3 is TGTGCCAGTAGTATCCGACAGGGGGCGGATGAGCAGTTCTTC. Protein sequence: CASSIRQGADEQFF.

This clone has only one observation. The chain recombines TRBV18 with TRBJ1-1; D unresolved. Germline-derived CDR1 and CDR2 are KGHSH and LQKENI. Trimming took off 3 bases at V and 0 bases at J, with 11 bases between the two ends. The CDR3 is made up of 15 amino acids. CDR3 residues: CASSPLLGMNTEAFF. CDR3 nucleotides: TGTGCCAGCTCACCCCTGCTCGGGATGAACACTGAAGCTTTCTTT.

This chain joins TRBV6-6 and TRBJ1-1, with TRBD1 matching over 7 bases. After removal of 0 bases from V and 8 bases from J, the junction contained 0 bases not matched to a gene. Germline CDR1 is MNHNY and CDR2 is SVGAGI (reference sequence). The CDR3 is 12 residues long. CDR3 coding DNA: TGTGCCAGCAGTTACTCGGACAGGGAAGCTTTCTTT. Encoded protein: CASSYSDREAFF.

In regard to this clone: At the DNA level, this CDR3 is encoded by other sequences in the same sample as well. The rearrangement uses TRBV7-9 and TRBJ2-7; 12 bases fit TRBD2. This CDR3 region has 15 residues. CDR1 and CDR2 (germline): SEHNR, FQNEAQ (reference sequence). V lost 5 bases, J lost 1 base, and 3 bases stayed unmatched. The CDR3 sequence: CASSPTSGRSYEQYF. In DNA, the CDR3 is TGTGCCAGCAGCCCTACTAGCGGGAGGTCCTACGAGCAGTACTTC.

The sample holds one count of this clone. The rearrangement links TRBV6-6 to TRBJ2-1; 8 bases agree with TRBD1. With 8 bases clipped from V and 4 bases from J, the junction kept 13 bases outside the gene matches. Per germline, CDR1 MNHNY and CDR2 SVGAGI (reference sequence). The CDR3 is made up of 16 amino acids. CDR3 in amino acids: CASSGDRTGTYNEQFF. Here the CDR3 DNA reads TGTGCCAGCTCCGGGGACAGGACAGGGACTTACAATGAGCAGTTCTTC.

The CDR3 loop reads CASSETLAGGPEQYF. The CDR3 DNA reads TGTGCCAGCAGTGAAACTCTAGCGGGAGGTCCTGAGCAGTACTTC. V and J are TRBV25-1 and TRBJ2-7, with 11 bases lining up with TRBD2. Germline loops: CDR1 MGHDK, CDR2 SYGVNS. V lost 2 bases and J lost 7; bases outside the gene matches: 7. This CDR3 has 15 residues.

This chain connects TRBV5-1 to TRBJ2-3, with 7 bases identical to TRBD1. The germline V gene has CDR1 SGHRS and CDR2 YFSETQ. With 4 bases clipped from V and 3 bases from J, the junction kept 8 bases outside the gene matches. There are 15 residues in the CDR3. The CDR3 sequence: CASSLRQGQTDTQYF. Here the CDR3 DNA reads TGCGCCAGCAGCCTCCGACAGGGTCAAACAGATACGCAGTATTTT.

The V gene is TRBV2, the J gene TRBJ2-7; TRBD1 matches at 7 bases. Germline V gives CDR1 SNHLY, CDR2 FYNNEI. The CDR3 loop spans 17 amino acids. V dropped 3 bases and J dropped 0; count of bases not matched to a gene: 11. Here the CDR3 DNA reads TGTGCCAGCAGTGATGGGAATCCGGGACAGAGCTCCTACGAGCAGTACTTC. It encodes CASSDGNPGQSSYEQYF.

This rearrangement joins TRBV28 to TRBJ1-1; no definite D call. The germline V gene has CDR1 MDHEN and CDR2 SYDVKM. V shed 5 bases and J shed 0 bases, with 16 bases lying between them. This CDR3 contains 16 residues. The CDR3 DNA follows: TGTGCCAGCAGTCGTACGCAGATGGGCATGAACACTGAAGCTTTCTTT. Translating it yields CASSRTQMGMNTEAFF.

CDR3 sequence (DNA): TGCGCCAGCAGCTTGGGAGAAAATGAAAAACTGTTTTTT. Its translation is CASSLGENEKLFF. The chain employs TRBV5-1 and TRBJ1-4, with D uncertain. The germline V gene encodes CDR1 SGHRS and CDR2 YFSETQ. V lost 0 bases, J lost 5 bases, and 5 bases lay in between. CDR3 length: 13 amino acids. The full variable domain, rest sourced from reference TRBV5-1 and TRBJ1-4, is KAGVTQTPRYLIKTRGQQVTLSCSPISGHRSVSWYQQTPGQGLQFLFEYFSETQRNKGNFPGRFSGRQFSNSRSEMNVSTLELGDSALYLCASSLGENEKLFFGSGTQLSVL.

The rearrangement uses TRBV6-1 and TRBJ2-1; unclear D gene. Germline CDR1 is MNHNS and CDR2 is SASEGT. CDR3 length equals 15 residues. V shed 1 base and J shed 0 bases, with 7 bases lying between them. The CDR3 nucleotides read TGTGCCAGCAGTGAAGGGACCGGCTCCTACAATGAGCAGTTCTTC. Translated, it gives CASSEGTGSYNEQFF.

This sequence joins TRBV10-3 and TRBJ2-3; 9 positions agree with TRBD2. The junction had 6 bases not matched to a gene; V was cut back by 5 bases and J by 0 bases. The germline V gene encodes CDR1 ENHRY and CDR2 SYGVKD. The CDR3 extends over 16 amino acids. This CDR3 reads CAISRDTSGSTDTQYF. The CDR3 bases are TGTGCCATCAGTAGGGATACTAGCGGGAGCACAGATACGCAGTATTTT.

This chain links TRBV28 with TRBJ1-2, with D perhaps matching TRBD1 (6 bases). The V gene's germline CDR1 is MDHEN and CDR2 SYDVKM. This CDR3 contains 13 residues. The V end was cut by 5 bases, the J end by 8 bases, with 15 bases between. CDR3 bases: TGTGCCAGCAGTAATACAGGGACCGGCGGCTACACCTTC. It specifies CASSNTGTGGYTF.

The J gene is TRBJ2-3, the V gene TRBV10-3; D not certain. Germline V gene data show CDR1 as ENHRY and CDR2 as SYGVKD. The V gene lost 5 bases and the J gene lost 3 bases, with 6 bases spanning the gap. The length of the CDR3 is 12 residues. CDR3 in DNA: TGTGCCATCAGTTTCGGAACAGATACGCAGTATTTT. Protein: CAISFGTDTQYF.

CDR3 protein: CASSLDRTDTQYF. CDR3 nucleotide sequence: TGTGCCAGCAGCTTAGACAGGACAGATACGCAGTATTTT. The V call is TRBV7-8, the J call TRBJ2-3, with a possible D match to TRBD1 (5 bases). The V and J ends lost 1 base and 3 bases respectively, with 5 bases between them. The length of the CDR3 is 13 residues. Germline values: CDR1 SGHVS, CDR2 FQNEAQ.